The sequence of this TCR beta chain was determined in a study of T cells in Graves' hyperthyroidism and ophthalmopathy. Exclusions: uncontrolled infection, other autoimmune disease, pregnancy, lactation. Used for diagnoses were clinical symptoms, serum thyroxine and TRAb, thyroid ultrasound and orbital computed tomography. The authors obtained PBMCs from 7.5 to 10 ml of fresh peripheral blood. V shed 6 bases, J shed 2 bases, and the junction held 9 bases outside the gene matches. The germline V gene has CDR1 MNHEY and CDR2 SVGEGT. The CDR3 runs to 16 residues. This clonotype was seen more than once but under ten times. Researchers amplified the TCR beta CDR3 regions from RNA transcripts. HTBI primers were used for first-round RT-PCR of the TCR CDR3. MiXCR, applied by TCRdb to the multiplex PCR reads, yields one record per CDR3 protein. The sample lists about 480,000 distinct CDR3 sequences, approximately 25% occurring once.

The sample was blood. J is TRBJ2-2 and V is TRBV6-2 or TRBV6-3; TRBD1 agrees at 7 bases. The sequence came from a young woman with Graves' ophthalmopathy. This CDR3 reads CASRYGTGANTGELFF. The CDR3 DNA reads TGTGCCAGCAGATACGGAACAGGGGCTAACACCGGGGAGCTGTTTTTT.